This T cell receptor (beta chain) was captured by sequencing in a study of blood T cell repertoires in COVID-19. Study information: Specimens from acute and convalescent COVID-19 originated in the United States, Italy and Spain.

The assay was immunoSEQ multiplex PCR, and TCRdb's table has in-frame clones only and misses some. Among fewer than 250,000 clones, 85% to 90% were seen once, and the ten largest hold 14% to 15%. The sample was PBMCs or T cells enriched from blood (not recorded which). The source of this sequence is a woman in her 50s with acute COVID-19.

The CDR3, as DNA: TGCGCCAGCAGCTTCAACAATGAGCAGTTCTTC. It specifies CASSFNNEQFF. The J gene is TRBJ2-1, the V gene TRBV5-1; D uncertain. Trimming removed 2 bases from V and 5 bases from J, with 2 bases in between. Germline values: CDR1 SGHRS, CDR2 YFSETQ. The CDR3 length is 11 residues. Filled out from reference TRBV5-1 and TRBJ2-1, the complete variable domain reads KAGVTQTPRYLIKTRGQQVTLSCSPISGHRSVSWYQQTPGQGLQFLFEYFSETQRNKGNFPGRFSGRQFSNSRSEMNVSTLELGDSALYLCASSFNNEQFFGPGTRLTVL.